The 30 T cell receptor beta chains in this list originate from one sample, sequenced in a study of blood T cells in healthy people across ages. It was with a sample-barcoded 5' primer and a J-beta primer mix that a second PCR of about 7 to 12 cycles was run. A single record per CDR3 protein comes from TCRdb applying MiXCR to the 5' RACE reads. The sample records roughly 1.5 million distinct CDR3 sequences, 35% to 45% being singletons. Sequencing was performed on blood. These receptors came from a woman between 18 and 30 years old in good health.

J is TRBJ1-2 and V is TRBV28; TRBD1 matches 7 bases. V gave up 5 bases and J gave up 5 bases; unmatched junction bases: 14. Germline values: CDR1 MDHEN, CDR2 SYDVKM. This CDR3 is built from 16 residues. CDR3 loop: CASSTVGGSGLYGYTF. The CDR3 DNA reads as TGTGCCAGCAGTACTGTAGGGGGCTCGGGCCTATATGGCTACACCTTC.

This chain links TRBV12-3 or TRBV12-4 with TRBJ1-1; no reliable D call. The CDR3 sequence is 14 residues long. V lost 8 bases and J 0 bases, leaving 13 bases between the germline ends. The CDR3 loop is CASVAQLMNTEAFF. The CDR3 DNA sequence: TGTGCCAGCGTGGCGCAGCTAATGAACACTGAAGCTTTCTTT.

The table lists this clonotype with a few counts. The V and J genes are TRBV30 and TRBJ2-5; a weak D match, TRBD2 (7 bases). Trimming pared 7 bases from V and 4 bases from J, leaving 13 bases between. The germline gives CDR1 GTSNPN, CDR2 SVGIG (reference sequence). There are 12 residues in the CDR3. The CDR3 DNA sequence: TGTGCCTCAAAGGGGGGGCGAGAGACCCAGTACTTC. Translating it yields CASKGGRETQYF.

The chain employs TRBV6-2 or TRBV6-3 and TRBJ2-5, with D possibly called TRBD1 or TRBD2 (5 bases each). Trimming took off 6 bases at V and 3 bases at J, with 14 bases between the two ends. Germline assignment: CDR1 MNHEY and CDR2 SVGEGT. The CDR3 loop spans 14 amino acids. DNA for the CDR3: TGTGCCAGCAGCAACGGGACCGTTAAAGAGACCCAGTACTTC. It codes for CASSNGTVKETQYF.

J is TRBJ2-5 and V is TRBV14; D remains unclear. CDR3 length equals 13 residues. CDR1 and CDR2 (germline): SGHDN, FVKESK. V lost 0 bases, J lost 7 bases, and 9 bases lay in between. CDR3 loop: CASSQEGTGTQYF. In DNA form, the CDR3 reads TGTGCCAGCAGCCAAGAGGGCACGGGGACCCAGTACTTC.

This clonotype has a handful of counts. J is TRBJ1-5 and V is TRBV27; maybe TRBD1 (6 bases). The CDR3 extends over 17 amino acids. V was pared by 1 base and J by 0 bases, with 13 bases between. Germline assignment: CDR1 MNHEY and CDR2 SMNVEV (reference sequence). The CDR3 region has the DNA TGTGCCAGCAGTTTATTCGCGGGGGCCGATAGCAATCAGCCCCAGCATTTT. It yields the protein CASSLFAGADSNQPQHF.

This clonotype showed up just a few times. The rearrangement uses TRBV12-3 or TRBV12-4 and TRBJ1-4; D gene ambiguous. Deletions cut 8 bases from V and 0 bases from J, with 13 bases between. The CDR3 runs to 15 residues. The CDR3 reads CASSPFGATNEKLFF. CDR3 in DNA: TGTGCCAGCTCCCCTTTCGGTGCAACTAATGAAAAACTGTTTTTT.

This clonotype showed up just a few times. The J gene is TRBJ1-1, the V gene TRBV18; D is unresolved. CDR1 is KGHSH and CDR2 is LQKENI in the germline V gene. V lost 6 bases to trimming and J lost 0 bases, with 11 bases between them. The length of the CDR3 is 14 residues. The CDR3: CASSANSLNTEAFF. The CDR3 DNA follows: TGTGCCAGCTCGGCTAACTCACTGAACACTGAAGCTTTCTTT.

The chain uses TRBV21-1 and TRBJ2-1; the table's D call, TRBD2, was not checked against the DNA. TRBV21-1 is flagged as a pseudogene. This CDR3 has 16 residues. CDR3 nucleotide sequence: TGTGCCAGCAGCAACCGGTCGGGAGACACCCGGCATGAGCAGTTCTTC. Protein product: CASSNRSGDTRHEQFF.

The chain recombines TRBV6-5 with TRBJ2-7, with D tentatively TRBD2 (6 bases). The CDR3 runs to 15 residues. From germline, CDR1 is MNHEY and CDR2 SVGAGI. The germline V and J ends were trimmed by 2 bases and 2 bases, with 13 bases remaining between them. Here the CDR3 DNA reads TGTGCCAGCAGTTACACAACCGGGACTCCCTACGAGCAGTACTTC. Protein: CASSYTTGTPYEQYF.

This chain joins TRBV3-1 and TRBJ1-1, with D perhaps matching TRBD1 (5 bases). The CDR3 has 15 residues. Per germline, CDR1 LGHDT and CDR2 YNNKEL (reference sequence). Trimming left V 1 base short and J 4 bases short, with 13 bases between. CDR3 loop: CASSQGNRFPTEAFF. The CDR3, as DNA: TGTGCCAGCAGCCAAGGTAACAGGTTTCCCACTGAAGCTTTCTTT. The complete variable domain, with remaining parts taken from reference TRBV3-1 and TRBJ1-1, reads DTAVSQTPKYLVTQMGNDKSIKCEQNLGHDTMYWYKQDSKKFLKIMFSYNNKELIINETVPNRFSPKSPDKAHLNLHINSLELGDSAVYFCASSQGNRFPTEAFFGQGTRLTVV.

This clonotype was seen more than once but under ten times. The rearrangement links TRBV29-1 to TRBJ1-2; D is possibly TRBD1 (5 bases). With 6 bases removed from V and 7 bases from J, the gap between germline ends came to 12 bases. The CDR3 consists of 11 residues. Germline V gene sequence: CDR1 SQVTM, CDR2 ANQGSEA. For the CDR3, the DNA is TGCAGCGTGGACCGGGACGCTGGCTACACCTTC. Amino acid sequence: CSVDRDAGYTF. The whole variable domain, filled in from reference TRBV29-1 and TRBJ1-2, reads SAVISQKPSRDICQRGTSLTIQCQVDSQVTMMFWYRQQPGQSLTLIATANQGSEATYESGFVIDKFPISRPNLTFSTLTVSNMSPEDSSIYLCSVDRDAGYTFGSGTRLTVV.

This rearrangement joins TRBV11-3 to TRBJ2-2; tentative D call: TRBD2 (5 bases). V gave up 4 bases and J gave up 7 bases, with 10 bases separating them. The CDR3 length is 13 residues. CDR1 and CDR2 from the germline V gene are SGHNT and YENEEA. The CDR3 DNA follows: TGTGCCAGCAGCTCGGACTGGGGCGGGGAGCTGTTTTTT. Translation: CASSSDWGGELFF.

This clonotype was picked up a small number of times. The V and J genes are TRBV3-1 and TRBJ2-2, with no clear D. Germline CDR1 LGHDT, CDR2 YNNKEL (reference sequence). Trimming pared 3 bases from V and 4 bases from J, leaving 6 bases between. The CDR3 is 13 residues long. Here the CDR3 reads CASSQGPTGELFF. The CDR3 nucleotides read TGTGCCAGCAGCCAGGGTCCCACCGGGGAGCTGTTTTTT.

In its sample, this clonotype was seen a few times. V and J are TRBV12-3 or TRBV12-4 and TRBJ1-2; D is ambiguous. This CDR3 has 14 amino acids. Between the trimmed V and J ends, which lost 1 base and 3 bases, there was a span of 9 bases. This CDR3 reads CASSLEGIYYGYTF. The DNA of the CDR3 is TGTGCCAGCAGTTTAGAGGGCATCTACTATGGCTACACCTTC.

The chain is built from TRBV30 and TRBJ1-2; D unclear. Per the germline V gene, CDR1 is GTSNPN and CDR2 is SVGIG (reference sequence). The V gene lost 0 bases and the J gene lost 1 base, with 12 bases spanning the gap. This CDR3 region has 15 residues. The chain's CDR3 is CAWSVETGVNYGYTF. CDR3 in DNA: TGTGCCTGGAGTGTAGAGACCGGGGTTAACTATGGCTACACCTTC.

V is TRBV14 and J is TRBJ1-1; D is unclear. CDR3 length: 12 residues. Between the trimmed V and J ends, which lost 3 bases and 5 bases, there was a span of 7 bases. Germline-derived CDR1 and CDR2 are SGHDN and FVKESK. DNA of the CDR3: TGTGCCAGCAGCCACTTACGAACTGAAGCTTTCTTT. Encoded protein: CASSHLRTEAFF. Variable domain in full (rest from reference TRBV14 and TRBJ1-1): EAGVTQFPSHSVIEKGQTVTLRCDPISGHDNLYWYRRVMGKEIKFLLHFVKESKQDESGMPNNRFLAERTGGTYSTLKVQPAELEDSGVYFCASSHLRTEAFFGQGTRLTVV.

For the CDR3, the DNA is TGCAGTGCTTCTACAGGGGCTCGAGGTGAAGCTTTCTTT. Its translation is CSASTGARGEAFF. The chain links TRBV20-1 to TRBJ1-1, with 7 bases matching TRBD1. Trimming took 5 bases from V and 7 from J; bases not matched to a gene: 10. This CDR3 is 13 amino acids long. The V gene's germline CDR1 is DFQATT and CDR2 SNEGSKA (reference sequence).

CDR3: CASSYGADNSPLHF. CDR3 bases: TGTGCCAGCAGCTACGGGGCAGATAATTCACCCCTCCACTTT. This chain joins TRBV12-3 or TRBV12-4 and TRBJ1-6; TRBD1 might be the D (5 bases). V lost 6 bases to trimming and J lost 5 bases, with 11 bases between them. The CDR3 runs to 14 residues.

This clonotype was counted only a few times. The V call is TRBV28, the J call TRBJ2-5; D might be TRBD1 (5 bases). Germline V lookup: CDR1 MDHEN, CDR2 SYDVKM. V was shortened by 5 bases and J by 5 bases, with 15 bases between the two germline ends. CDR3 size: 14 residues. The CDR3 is CASSTTGSRETQYF. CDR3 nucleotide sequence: TGTGCCAGCAGTACAACAGGCAGCCGGGAGACCCAGTACTTC.

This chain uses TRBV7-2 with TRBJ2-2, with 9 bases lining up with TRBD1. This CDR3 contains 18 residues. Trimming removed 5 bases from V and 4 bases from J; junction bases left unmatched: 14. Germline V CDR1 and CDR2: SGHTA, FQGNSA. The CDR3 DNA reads TGTGCCAGCAGCCAATACGTTGACAGGGGGGGTATCACCGGGGAGCTGTTTTTT. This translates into CASSQYVDRGGITGELFF.

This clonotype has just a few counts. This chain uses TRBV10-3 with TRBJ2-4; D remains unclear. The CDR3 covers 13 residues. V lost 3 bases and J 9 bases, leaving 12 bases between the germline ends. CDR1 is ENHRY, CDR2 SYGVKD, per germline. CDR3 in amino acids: CAISDPTYSIQYF. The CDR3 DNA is TGTGCCATCAGTGACCCCACGTATAGCATTCAGTACTTC.

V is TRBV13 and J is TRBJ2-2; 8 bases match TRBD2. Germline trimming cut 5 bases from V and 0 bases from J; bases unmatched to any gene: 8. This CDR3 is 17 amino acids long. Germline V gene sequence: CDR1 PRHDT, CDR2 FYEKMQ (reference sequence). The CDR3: CASSQRLAGTNTGELFF. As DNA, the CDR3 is TGTGCCAGCAGCCAGCGATTAGCGGGGACGAACACCGGGGAGCTGTTTTTT.

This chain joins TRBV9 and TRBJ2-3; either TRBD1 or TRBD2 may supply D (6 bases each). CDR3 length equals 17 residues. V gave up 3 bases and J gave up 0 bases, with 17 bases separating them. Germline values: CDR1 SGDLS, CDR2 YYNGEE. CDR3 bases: TGTGCCAGCAGCGCAACCGGGGGCGAAGCTAGCACAGATACGCAGTATTTT. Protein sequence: CASSATGGEASTDTQYF.

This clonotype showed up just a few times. The CDR3 DNA is TGTGCCAGCCATTGGAGGGATAATTCACCCCTCCACTTT. Its translation is CASHWRDNSPLHF. The J gene is TRBJ1-6, the V gene TRBV25-1; D not certain. The V gene's germline CDR1 is MGHDK and CDR2 SYGVNS. The V and J ends lost 8 bases and 5 bases respectively, with 10 bases between them. The CDR3 loop spans 13 amino acids.

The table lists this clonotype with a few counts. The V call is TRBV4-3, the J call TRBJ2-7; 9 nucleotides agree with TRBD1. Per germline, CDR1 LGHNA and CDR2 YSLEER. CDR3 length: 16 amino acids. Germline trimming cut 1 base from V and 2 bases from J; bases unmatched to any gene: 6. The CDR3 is CASSQARTGETYEQYF. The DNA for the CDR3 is TGCGCCAGCAGCCAAGCAAGGACAGGGGAGACCTACGAGCAGTACTTC.

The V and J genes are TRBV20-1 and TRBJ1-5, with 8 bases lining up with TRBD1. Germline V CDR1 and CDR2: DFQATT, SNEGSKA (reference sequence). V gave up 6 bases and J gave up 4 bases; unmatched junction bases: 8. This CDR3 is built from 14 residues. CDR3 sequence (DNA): TGCAGTGCGTCGACAGGGGCCCCGAATCAGCCCCAGCATTTT. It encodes CSASTGAPNQPQHF.

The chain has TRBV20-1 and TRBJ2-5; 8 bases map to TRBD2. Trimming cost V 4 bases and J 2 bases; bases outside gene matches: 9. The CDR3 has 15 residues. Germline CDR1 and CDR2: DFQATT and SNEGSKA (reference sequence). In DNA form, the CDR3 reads TGCAGTGCTAAAGGAAATAGCGGGGTTCAAGAGACCCAGTACTTC. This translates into CSAKGNSGVQETQYF.

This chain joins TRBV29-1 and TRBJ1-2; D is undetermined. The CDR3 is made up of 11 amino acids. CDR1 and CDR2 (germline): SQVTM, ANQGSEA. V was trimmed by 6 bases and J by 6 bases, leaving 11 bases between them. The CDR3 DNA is TGCAGCGTCCCGGACGGGGATGGCTACACCTTC. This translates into CSVPDGDGYTF.

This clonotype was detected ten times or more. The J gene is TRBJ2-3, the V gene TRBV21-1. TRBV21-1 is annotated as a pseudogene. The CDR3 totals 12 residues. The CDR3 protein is CASSNATDTQYF. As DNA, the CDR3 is TGTGCCAGCAGCAATGCCACAGATACGCAGTATTTT.